The present entry profiles one T cell receptor beta chain with its context. Its antigen is not identified. Measured with immunoSEQ multiplex PCR; TCRdb has only the in-frame clones, and not every one. The data show about 15,000 clones, with about nine tenths seen just once and around a tenth held by the top ten. These data belong to a study of lymphopenia after photon versus proton radiotherapy. Whole-study findings and limits: After lymphocyte nadir, photon-treated repertoires showed oligoclonal expansion, especially CD8+ Temra. Post-nadir TCR diversity decline inversely tracked overall survival among those who died. Under photons, naive T cells and diversity fell while effector/memory populations rose.

The specimen was peripheral blood, collected from a patient treated with proton-based radiotherapy. This receptor was taken from a man aged 65 to 79 with pancreatic cancer.

The CDR3, as DNA: TGTGCCTGGGGACAGAATCCGTACCAAGAGACCCAGTACTTC. It specifies CAWGQNPYQETQYF. This chain uses TRBV30 with TRBJ2-5, with a weak D call TRBD1 (6 bases). Trimming took off 5 bases at V and 0 bases at J, with 13 bases between the two ends. This CDR3 region has 14 residues. The germline gives CDR1 GTSNPN, CDR2 SVGIG (reference sequence).